Listed below are T cell receptor beta chains from one sample, sequenced in a study of technical replicates of blood from a few donors. Some clones are missing from TCRdb's copy, which holds only in-frame ones; the method was immunoSEQ multiplex PCR. The sample includes 65,000 to 90,000 clones, roughly 90% of them seen just once. Source material: PBMCs. Every receptor here comes from a human donor in good health. Some clones in this sample may be carry-over from other donors' samples. The CDR3 runs from the conserved cysteine through the conserved F or W.

v_gene	j_gene	CDR3aa
TRBV7-9	TRBJ2-5	CASSRTGVQETQYF
TRBV4-3	TRBJ2-7	CASSQDWASGSYEQYF
TRBV6-4	TRBJ2-1	CASSERGSDEQFF
TRBV7-8	TRBJ2-7	CASRRGGVYEQYF
TRBV9	TRBJ2-1	CASSLTLGGSSYNEQFF
TRBV9	TRBJ1-2	CASSVGTGVNYGYTF
TRBV7-2	TRBJ2-1	CASSPSGGSDSYNEQFF
TRBV10-3	TRBJ2-7	CAISESGGEQYF
TRBV4-1	TRBJ1-1	CASSQVRRTTEAFF
TRBV5-1	TRBJ1-2	CASSLDPGQSYRHTF
TRBV19	TRBJ1-1	CASSIIPGQRNTEAFF
TRBV9	TRBJ2-1	CASNRDPSYNEQFF
TRBV13	TRBJ2-1	CASSLGAPLDEQFF
TRBV30	TRBJ2-5	CAWSVPATGTQYF
TRBV5-1	TRBJ2-2	CASSLNSGGARELFF
TRBV18	TRBJ2-3	CASSPSRGLSDTQYF
TRBV6-6	TRBJ1-2	CASSPLYGYTF
TRBV30	TRBJ1-1	CAWSANRALYTEAFF
TRBV5-1	TRBJ1-1	CASSLNSEMNTEAFF
TRBV4-3	TRBJ2-1	CASRMGREPYNEQFF
TRBV7-6	TRBJ2-3	CASSSGQPPGYTQYF
TRBV7-2	TRBJ1-4	CASSFPPGGTNEKLFF
TRBV6-1	TRBJ2-7	CAANLSGGKNYEQYF
TRBV6-1	TRBJ1-5	CASRDRGSNQPQHF
TRBV7-9	TRBJ2-5	CASSSTGTVETQYF
TRBV5-1	TRBJ2-5	CASNDGGYQETQYF
TRBV6-6	TRBJ2-1	CASGRNEQFF
TRBV11-2	TRBJ1-1	CASSFGLGGMNTEAFF
TRBV6-5	TRBJ2-3	CASRPGIRTDTQYF
TRBV5-5	TRBJ2-5	CASSLGRGPVETQYF
TRBV6-5	TRBJ1-3	CASSYSSRTGNTIYF
TRBV23-1	TRBJ1-2	CASSLRPGRDGYTF
TRBV6-5	TRBJ2-1	CASSPQGGHGEQFF
TRBV5-1	TRBJ2-1	CASSLSGGVVSNEQFF
TRBV27	TRBJ1-2	CASSPRGPNYGYTF
TRBV11-2	TRBJ2-7	CASRHRDVAYEQYF
TRBV11-3	TRBJ2-1	CASSYGTPLSNEQFF
TRBV5-1	TRBJ1-3	CASSSLTGVGNTIYF
TRBV4-2	TRBJ2-6	CASSQLPVVAGASGANVLTF
TRBV9	TRBJ2-5	CASSVEGQGFEETQYF
TRBV9	TRBJ2-6	CASSASRDRDLTF
TRBV5-1	TRBJ1-6	CASSSDTSNSPLHF
TRBV5-1	TRBJ2-5	CASSLPTGARETQYF
TRBV5-1	TRBJ2-3	CASRRTSEPDTQYF
TRBV5-1	TRBJ2-6	CASSAGTPSGANVLTF
TRBV4-2	TRBJ2-1	CASSQEGQGYNEQFF
TRBV27	TRBJ1-6	CASSLGRESSYNSPLHF
TRBV6-5	TRBJ2-7	CASSKRQGSREQYF
TRBV2	TRBJ2-2	CASSPSGRNTGELFF
TRBV2	TRBJ2-3	CASTSGGSRAQYF
TRBV7-2	TRBJ1-2	CASSLGLRGVDYGYTF
TRBV7-8	TRBJ1-5	CASSLVRRDSISPQHF
TRBV18	TRBJ2-7	CASSPGLEAYYEQYF